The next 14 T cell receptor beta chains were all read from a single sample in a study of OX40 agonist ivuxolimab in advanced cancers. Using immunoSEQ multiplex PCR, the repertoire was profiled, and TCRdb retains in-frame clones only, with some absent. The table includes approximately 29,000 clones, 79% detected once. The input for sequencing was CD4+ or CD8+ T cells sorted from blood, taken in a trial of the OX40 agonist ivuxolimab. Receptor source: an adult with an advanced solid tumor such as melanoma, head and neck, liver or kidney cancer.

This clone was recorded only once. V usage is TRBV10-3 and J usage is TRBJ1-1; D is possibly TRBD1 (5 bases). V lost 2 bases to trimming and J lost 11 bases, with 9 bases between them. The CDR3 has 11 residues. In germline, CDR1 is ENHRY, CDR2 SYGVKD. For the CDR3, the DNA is TGTGCCATCAGTGAGATCGGGGCGGCTTTCTTT. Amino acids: CAISEIGAAFF.

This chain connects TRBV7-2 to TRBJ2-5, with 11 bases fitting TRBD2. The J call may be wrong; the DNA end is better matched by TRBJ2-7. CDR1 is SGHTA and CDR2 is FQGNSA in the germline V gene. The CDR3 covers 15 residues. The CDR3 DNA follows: TGTGCCAGCAGCTTAAATAGCGGGGGGGCAAACGAGCAGTACTTC. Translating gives CASSLNSGGANEQYF.

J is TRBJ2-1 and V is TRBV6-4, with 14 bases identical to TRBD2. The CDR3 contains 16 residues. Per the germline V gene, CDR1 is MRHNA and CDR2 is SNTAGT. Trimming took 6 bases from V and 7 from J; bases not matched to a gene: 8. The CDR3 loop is CASSRGLAGGLNEQFF. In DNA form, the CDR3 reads TGTGCCAGCAGCCGTGGACTAGCGGGGGGCCTAAATGAGCAGTTCTTC.

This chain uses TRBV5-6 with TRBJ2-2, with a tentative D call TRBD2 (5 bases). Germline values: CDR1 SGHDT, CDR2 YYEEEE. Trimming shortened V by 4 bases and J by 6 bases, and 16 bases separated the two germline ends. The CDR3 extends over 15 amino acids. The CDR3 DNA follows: TGTGCCAGCAGCCTCCGGGCCGGGGAGCCCGGGGAGCTGTTTTTT. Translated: CASSLRAGEPGELFF.

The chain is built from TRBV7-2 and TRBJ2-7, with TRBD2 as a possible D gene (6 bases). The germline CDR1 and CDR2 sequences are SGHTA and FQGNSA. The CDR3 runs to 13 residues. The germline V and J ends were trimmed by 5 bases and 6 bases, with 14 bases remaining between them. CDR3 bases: TGTGCCAGCAGCCGAACGGGGGTTGTCGAGCAGTACTTC. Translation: CASSRTGVVEQYF. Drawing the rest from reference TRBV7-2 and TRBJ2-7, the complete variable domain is GAGVSQSPSNKVTEKGKDVELRCDPISGHTALYWYRQSLGQGLEFLIYFQGNSAPDKSGLPSDRFSAERTGGSVSTLTIQRTQQEDSAVYLCASSRTGVVEQYFGPGTRLTVT.

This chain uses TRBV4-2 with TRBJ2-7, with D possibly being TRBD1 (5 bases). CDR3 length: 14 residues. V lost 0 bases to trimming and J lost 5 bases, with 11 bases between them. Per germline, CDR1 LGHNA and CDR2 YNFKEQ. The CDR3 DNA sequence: TGTGCCAGCAGCCAAGAAGATTTAGGGGACGAGCAGTACTTC. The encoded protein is CASSQEDLGDEQYF.

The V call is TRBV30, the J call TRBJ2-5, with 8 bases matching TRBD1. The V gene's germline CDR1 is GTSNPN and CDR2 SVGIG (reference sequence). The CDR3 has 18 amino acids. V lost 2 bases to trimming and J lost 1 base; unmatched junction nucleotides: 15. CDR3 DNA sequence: TGTGCCTGGAGTCTGTACTCTTCAAGACAGGGGAGCCAAGAGACCCAGTACTTC. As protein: CAWSLYSSRQGSQETQYF. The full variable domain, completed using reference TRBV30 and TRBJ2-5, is SQTIHQWPATLVQPVGSPLSLECTVEGTSNPNLYWYRQAAGRGLQLLFYSVGIGQISSEVPQNLSASRPQDRQFILSSKKLLLSDSGFYLCAWSLYSSRQGSQETQYFGPGTRLLVL.

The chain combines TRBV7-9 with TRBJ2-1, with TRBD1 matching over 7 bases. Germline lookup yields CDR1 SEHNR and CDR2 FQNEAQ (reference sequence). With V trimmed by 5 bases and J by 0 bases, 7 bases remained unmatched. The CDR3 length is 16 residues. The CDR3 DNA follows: TGTGCCAGCAGCCCCCCGGGACAGCGCTCCTACAATGAGCAGTTCTTC. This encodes CASSPPGQRSYNEQFF. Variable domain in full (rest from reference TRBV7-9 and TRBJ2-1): DTGVSQNPRHKITKRGQNVTFRCDPISEHNRLYWYRQTLGQGPEFLTYFQNEAQLEKSRLLSDRFSAERPKGSFSTLEIQRTEQGDSAMYLCASSPPGQRSYNEQFFGPGTRLTVL.

CDR3 residues: CASRAGHGYTF. CDR3 nucleotides: TGTGCCAGCAGGGCGGGTCATGGCTACACCTTC. The rearrangement joins TRBV2 to TRBJ1-2; D is ambiguous. The germline V gene has CDR1 SNHLY and CDR2 FYNNEI. Trimming pared 6 bases from V and 6 bases from J, leaving 8 bases between. The CDR3 sequence is 11 residues long. Combining the CDR3 with reference TRBV2 and TRBJ1-2 gives the whole variable domain EPEVTQTPSHQVTQMGQEVILRCVPISNHLYFYWYRQILGQKVEFLVSFYNNEISEKSEIFDDQFSVERPDGSNFTLKIRSTKLEDSAMYFCASRAGHGYTFGSGTRLTVV.

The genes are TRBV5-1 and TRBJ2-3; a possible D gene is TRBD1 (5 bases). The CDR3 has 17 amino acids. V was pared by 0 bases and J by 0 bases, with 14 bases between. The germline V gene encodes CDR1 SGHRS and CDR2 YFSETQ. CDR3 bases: TGCGCCAGCAGCTTGGCAGGGTCAAAATCTAGCACAGATACGCAGTATTTT. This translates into CASSLAGSKSSTDTQYF. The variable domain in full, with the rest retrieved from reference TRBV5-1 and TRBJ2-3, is KAGVTQTPRYLIKTRGQQVTLSCSPISGHRSVSWYQQTPGQGLQFLFEYFSETQRNKGNFPGRFSGRQFSNSRSEMNVSTLELGDSALYLCASSLAGSKSSTDTQYFGPGTRLTVL.

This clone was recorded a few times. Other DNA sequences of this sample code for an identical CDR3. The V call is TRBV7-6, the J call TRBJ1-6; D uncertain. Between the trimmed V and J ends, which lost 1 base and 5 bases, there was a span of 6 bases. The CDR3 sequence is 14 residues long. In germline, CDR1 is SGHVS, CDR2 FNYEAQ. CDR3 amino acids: CASSLGTDNSPLHF. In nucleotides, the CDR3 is TGTGCCAGCAGCTTAGGGACGGATAATTCACCCCTCCACTTT.

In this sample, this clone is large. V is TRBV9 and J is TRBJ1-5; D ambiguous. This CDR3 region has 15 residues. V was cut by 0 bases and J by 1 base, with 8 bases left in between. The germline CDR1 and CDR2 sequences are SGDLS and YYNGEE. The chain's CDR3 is CASSVGPLSNQPQHF. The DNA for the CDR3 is TGTGCCAGCAGCGTAGGTCCACTAAGCAATCAGCCCCAGCATTTT. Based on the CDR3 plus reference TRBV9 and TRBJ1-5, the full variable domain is DSGVTQTPKHLITATGQRVTLRCSPRSGDLSVYWYQQSLDQGLQFLIQYYNGEERAKGNILERFSAQQFPDLHSELNLSSLELGDSALYFCASSVGPLSNQPQHFGDGTRLSIL.

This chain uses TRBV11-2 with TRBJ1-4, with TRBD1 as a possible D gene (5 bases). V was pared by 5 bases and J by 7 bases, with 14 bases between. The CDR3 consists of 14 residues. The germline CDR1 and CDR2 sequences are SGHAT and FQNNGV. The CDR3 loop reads CASSADTAGEKLFF. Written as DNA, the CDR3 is TGTGCCAGCAGCGCGGACACGGCGGGTGAAAAACTGTTTTTT.

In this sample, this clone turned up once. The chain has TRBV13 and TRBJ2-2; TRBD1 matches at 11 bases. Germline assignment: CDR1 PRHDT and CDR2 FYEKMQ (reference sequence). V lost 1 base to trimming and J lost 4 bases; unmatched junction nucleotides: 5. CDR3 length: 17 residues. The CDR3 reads CASSLEFGTGGTGELFF. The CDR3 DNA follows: TGTGCCAGCAGCTTAGAATTTGGGACAGGGGGCACCGGGGAGCTGTTTTTT.